This TCR beta chain was captured in a study of T cell responses to AZD1222 COVID-19 vaccine. Clones were sequenced by immunoSEQ multiplex PCR, and TCRdb holds only the in-frame ones, with some missing. The sample lists about 180,000 clones, roughly 90% occurring once. Per germline, CDR1 SNHLY and CDR2 FYNNEI. Trimming at V came to 5 bases and at J to 7 bases, leaving 7 bases not matched to a gene. There are 15 residues in the CDR3. The chain recombines TRBV2 with TRBJ2-1; TRBD1 matches 11 bases. The TCR comes from an adult in good health. Sequenced here: peripheral blood, sampled on day 0 of AZD1222 vaccination. The DNA for the CDR3 is TGTGCCAGCAGTTTGAGGGACAGGGGGGAGAATGAGCAGTTCTTC. Amino acids: CASSLRDRGENEQFF.